This entry features one T cell receptor beta chain sequence. Its antigen is not identified. With 60 Vbeta and 13 Jbeta primers, the PCR was carried out. TCRdb's copy holds only in-frame clones and misses some; the assay was immunoSEQ multiplex PCR. Of 110,000 to 150,000 clones listed, 70% to 85% are singletons. The data derive from a study of cytomegalovirus exposure and HLA in healthy donors. General study results and limits: Later analysis associated a missense DCLRE1C variant with TCR beta V- and J-gene trimming.

The CDR3 loop spans 15 amino acids. CDR1 is SEHNR, CDR2 FQNEAQ, per germline (reference sequence). The junction had 9 bases not matched to a gene; V was cut back by 4 bases and J by 7 bases. The TCR comes from a woman aged 40 to 49 in good health and CMV-seronegative. The sample was PBMCs. The chain has TRBV7-9 and TRBJ2-1; TRBD1 agrees at 8 bases. CDR3 region: CASSSWTGLGNEQFF. Written as DNA, the CDR3 is TGTGCCAGCAGCTCATGGACAGGGCTGGGAAATGAGCAGTTCTTC. The full variable domain, its missing parts supplied by reference TRBV7-9 and TRBJ2-1, is DTGVSQNPRHKITKRGQNVTFRCDPISEHNRLYWYRQTLGQGPEFLTYFQNEAQLEKSRLLSDRFSAERPKGSFSTLEIQRTEQGDSAMYLCASSSWTGLGNEQFFGPGTRLTVL.